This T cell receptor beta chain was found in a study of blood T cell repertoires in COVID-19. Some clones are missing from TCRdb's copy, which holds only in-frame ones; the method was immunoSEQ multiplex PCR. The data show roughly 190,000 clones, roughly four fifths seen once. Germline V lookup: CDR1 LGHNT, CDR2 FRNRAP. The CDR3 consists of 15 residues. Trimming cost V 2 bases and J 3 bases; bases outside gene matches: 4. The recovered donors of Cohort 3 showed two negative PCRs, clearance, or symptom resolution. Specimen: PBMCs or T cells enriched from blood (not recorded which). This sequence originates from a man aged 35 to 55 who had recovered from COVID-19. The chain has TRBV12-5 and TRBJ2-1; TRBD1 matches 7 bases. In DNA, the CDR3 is TGTGCTAGTGGTTTGTCCGGGACAGACTACAATGAGCAGTTCTTC. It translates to CASGLSGTDYNEQFF. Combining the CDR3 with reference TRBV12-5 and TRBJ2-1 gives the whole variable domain DARVTQTPRHKVTEMGQEVTMRCQPILGHNTVFWYRQTMMQGLELLAYFRNRAPLDDSGMPKDRFSAEMPDATLATLKIQPSEPRDSAVYFCASGLSGTDYNEQFFGPGTRLTVL.